The 26 T cell receptor beta chains presented below share a single source sample, sequenced in a study of T cell responses to AZD1222 COVID-19 vaccine. TCRdb keeps only in-frame clones here, not all; method: immunoSEQ multiplex PCR. This repertoire shows 250,000 to 300,000 clones, 94% found once; its top ten account for 0.55%. Source: peripheral blood, taken 28 days after the second AZD1222 dose. All receptors come from an adult who received the AZD1222 COVID-19 vaccine.

The rearrangement links TRBV24-1 to TRBJ1-2; a possible D gene is TRBD1 (5 bases). The germline V gene encodes CDR1 KGHDR and CDR2 SFDVKD. The V end was cut by 5 bases, the J end by 7 bases, with 10 bases between. The CDR3 runs to 12 residues. CDR3 in amino acids: CATSASGFGYTF. The DNA for the CDR3 is TGTGCCACCAGTGCCTCAGGGTTTGGCTACACCTTC.

About this clone itself: This sample also contains other DNA sequences that code for the same CDR3. The CDR3 region is CASSDTYEQYF. CDR3 DNA sequence: TGTGCCAGCAGTGACACGTACGAGCAGTACTTC. This chain connects TRBV2 to TRBJ2-7, with D uncertain. The CDR3 length is 11 residues. Per germline, CDR1 SNHLY and CDR2 FYNNEI. Trimming cost V 3 bases and J 4 bases, with 4 bases left between them.

The chain joins TRBV5-1 to TRBJ2-7, with D possibly being TRBD2 (6 bases). V lost 3 bases and J lost 7, with 17 bases in between. Germline V lookup: CDR1 SGHRS, CDR2 YFSETQ. The CDR3 extends over 14 amino acids. CDR3 region: CASSSRDSYGEQYF. DNA of the CDR3: TGCGCCAGCAGCTCCCGGGACTCCTATGGGGAGCAGTACTTC.

This chain links TRBV28 with TRBJ2-5; D remains ambiguous. V shed 5 bases and J shed 5 bases, with 15 bases lying between them. Germline loops: CDR1 MDHEN, CDR2 SYDVKM. The CDR3 is made up of 14 amino acids. The CDR3 here is CASSRVPDAETQYF. As DNA, the CDR3 is TGTGCCAGCAGTCGGGTTCCCGATGCGGAGACCCAGTACTTC.

V and J are TRBV2 and TRBJ2-7, with TRBD2 matching over 7 bases. The CDR3 contains 14 residues. Germline V lookup: CDR1 SNHLY, CDR2 FYNNEI. V dropped 3 bases and J dropped 4; count of bases not matched to a gene: 6. Written as DNA, the CDR3 is TGTGCCAGCAGTGACCCCGCGGGAGATTACGAGCAGTACTTC. Translation: CASSDPAGDYEQYF.

The V call is TRBV5-4, the J call TRBJ1-3; no definite D call. The length of the CDR3 is 14 residues. Germline loops: CDR1 SGHNT, CDR2 YYREEE (reference sequence). Trimming cost V 0 bases and J 0 bases, with 4 bases left between them. CDR3 region: CASSLDPSGNTIYF. CDR3 DNA: TGTGCCAGCAGCTTGGACCCCTCTGGAAACACCATATATTTT.

The genes are TRBV7-8 and TRBJ2-7; maybe TRBD2 (5 bases). Per the germline V gene, CDR1 is SGHVS and CDR2 is FQNEAQ. V lost 0 bases, J lost 1 base, and 10 bases lay in between. This CDR3 spans 15 amino acids. The CDR3 reads CASSLAGVRSYEQYF. The CDR3 DNA follows: TGTGCCAGCAGCTTAGCGGGAGTCAGGTCCTACGAGCAGTACTTC.

This clone has only one observation. The V call is TRBV7-9, the J call TRBJ1-4; D is perhaps TRBD1 (6 bases). CDR1 and CDR2 (germline): SEHNR, FQNEAQ (reference sequence). This CDR3 is 15 amino acids long. With 4 bases removed from V and 8 bases from J, the gap between germline ends came to 17 bases. CDR3 nucleotides: TGTGCCAGCAGCTCGGACGGGGGCGCGGCAGAAAAACTGTTTTTT. This gives the protein CASSSDGGAAEKLFF. The whole variable domain, remainder taken from reference TRBV7-9 and TRBJ1-4, is DTGVSQNPRHKITKRGQNVTFRCDPISEHNRLYWYRQTLGQGPEFLTYFQNEAQLEKSRLLSDRFSAERPKGSFSTLEIQRTEQGDSAMYLCASSSDGGAAEKLFFGSGTQLSVL.

The V call is TRBV5-4, the J call TRBJ1-2; D gene ambiguous. The CDR3 loop spans 13 amino acids. Trimming took 4 bases from V and 2 from J, leaving 9 bases between them. Looked up from germline, CDR1 is SGHNT and CDR2 is YYREEE (reference sequence). The CDR3 DNA reads TGTGCCAGCAGCCCGACTGGAAACTATGGCTACACCTTC. Its translation: CASSPTGNYGYTF. The variable domain in full, with the rest retrieved from reference TRBV5-4 and TRBJ1-2, is ETGVTQSPTHLIKTRGQQVTLRCSSQSGHNTVSWYQQALGQGPQFIFQYYREEENGRGNFPPRFSGLQFPNYSSELNVNALELDDSALYLCASSPTGNYGYTFGSGTRLTVV.

The V and J genes are TRBV6-5 and TRBJ2-7, with D maybe TRBD1 (5 bases). CDR3 length equals 12 residues. Germline CDR1 and CDR2: MNHEY and SVGAGI. V dropped 4 bases and J dropped 6 bases, with 10 bases sitting between them. Here the CDR3 reads CASSLSRVEQYF. In nucleotides, the CDR3 is TGTGCCAGCAGTTTATCCAGGGTCGAGCAGTACTTC.

The chain links TRBV19 to TRBJ1-1, with 7 bases aligning to TRBD1. V was clipped by 7 bases and J by 0 bases; unmatched bases: 5. Germline V gives CDR1 LNHDA, CDR2 SQIVND (reference sequence). CDR3 length equals 14 residues. The CDR3 DNA is TGTGCCAGTAAGACGGGACAGCTGAACACTGAAGCTTTCTTT. Its protein product is CASKTGQLNTEAFF.

V usage is TRBV11-2 and J usage is TRBJ1-3; no reliable D call. The CDR3 has 13 amino acids. Trimming left V 0 bases short and J 2 bases short, with 2 bases between. Per germline, CDR1 SGHAT and CDR2 FQNNGV. CDR3 protein: CASSLETGNTIYF. CDR3 DNA sequence: TGTGCCAGCAGCTTAGAGACTGGAAACACCATATATTTT.

This chain joins TRBV7-8 and TRBJ1-3; D is unresolved. CDR1 SGHVS and CDR2 FQNEAQ come from the germline V gene. The ends were cut back, 0 bases at V and 3 bases at J, with 9 bases in the middle. CDR3 size: 15 residues. The CDR3 loop reads CASSLADSGGNTIYF. CDR3 coding DNA: TGTGCCAGCAGCTTAGCCGATAGTGGTGGAAACACCATATATTTT.

The CDR3 region has the DNA TGTGCCAGCAGTGCCTTTGTGGGATACACCGGGGAGCTGTTTTTT. As protein: CASSAFVGYTGELFF. The chain uses TRBV6-4 and TRBJ2-2; D call uncertain. Germline-derived CDR1 and CDR2 are MRHNA and SNTAGT. Trimming took off 4 bases at V and 3 bases at J, with 12 bases between the two ends. CDR3 size: 15 residues.

V gene TRBV19 combines with J gene TRBJ2-2; 8 bases fit TRBD2. The CDR3 totals 17 residues. Germline loops: CDR1 LNHDA, CDR2 SQIVND (reference sequence). After removal of 4 bases from V and 0 bases from J, the junction contained 7 bases not matched to a gene. The CDR3 DNA sequence: TGTGCCAGTAGTACTAGAGGCGGGGGGTCGAACACCGGGGAGCTGTTTTTT. As protein: CASSTRGGGSNTGELFF.

The chain has TRBV7-8 and TRBJ2-7; 8 positions agree with TRBD1. CDR1 is SGHVS and CDR2 is FQNEAQ in the germline V gene. This CDR3 is built from 14 residues. With 2 bases clipped from V and 7 bases from J, the junction kept 7 bases outside the gene matches. CDR3 bases: TGTGCCAGCAGCTTAAGGCAGGGGGCTTGGGAGCAGTACTTC. This gives the protein CASSLRQGAWEQYF.

The chain has TRBV18 and TRBJ1-3; D unresolved. CDR3 size: 16 residues. Trimming took off 2 bases at V and 0 bases at J, with 11 bases between the two ends. Germline CDR1 KGHSH, CDR2 LQKENI. CDR3 in DNA: TGTGCCAGCTCACCATCGGCGGATTTCTCTGGAAACACCATATATTTT. As protein: CASSPSADFSGNTIYF.

The CDR3 nucleotides read TGTGCCAGTGCCCCCCAAAGGGGGGACCGCACAGATACGCAGTATTTT. It specifies CASAPQRGDRTDTQYF. The chain carries TRBV28 and TRBJ2-3; D may be TRBD1 or TRBD2 (6 bases each). V lost 9 bases to trimming and J lost 1 base, with 20 bases between them. The CDR3 contains 16 residues. Germline-derived CDR1 and CDR2 are MDHEN and SYDVKM.

The chain joins TRBV3-1 (or the pseudogene TRBV3-2) to TRBJ2-3, with D perhaps matching TRBD1 (6 bases). This CDR3 is 13 amino acids long. V lost 5 bases and J lost 1, with 7 bases in between. CDR1 and CDR2 from the germline V gene are LGHDT and YNNKEL (reference sequence). The CDR3 nucleotides read TGTGCCAGCAGCTACAGGGGCACAGATACGCAGTATTTT. The encoded protein is CASSYRGTDTQYF.

The J gene is TRBJ2-7, the V gene TRBV28, with 7 bases that match TRBD1. The germline V gene encodes CDR1 MDHEN and CDR2 SYDVKM. This CDR3 spans 14 amino acids. J gave up 2 bases and V 4 bases, and 5 bases lay outside the gene matches. This chain's CDR3 is CASSSRTGTYEQYF. Written as DNA, the CDR3 is TGTGCCAGCAGTTCCCGGACAGGCACCTACGAGCAGTACTTC. Variable domain in full (rest from reference TRBV28 and TRBJ2-7): DVKVTQSSRYLVKRTGEKVFLECVQDMDHENMFWYRQDPGLGLRLIYFSYDVKMKEKGDIPEGYSVSREKKERFSLILESASTNQTSMYLCASSSRTGTYEQYFGPGTRLTVT.

V and J are TRBV4-1 and TRBJ1-5; D remains unclear. Germline CDR1 MGHRA, CDR2 YSYEKL. Trimming shortened V by 4 bases and J by 1 base, and 17 bases separated the two germline ends. This CDR3 comprises 17 residues. This chain's CDR3 is CASSLGPLGVSNQPQHF. CDR3 bases: TGCGCCAGCAGCCTCGGACCGTTGGGAGTAAGCAATCAGCCCCAGCATTTT.

V gene TRBV5-4 combines with J gene TRBJ1-2; D gene ambiguous. The CDR3 is made up of 16 amino acids. V gave up 4 bases and J gave up 0 bases, with 16 bases separating them. Germline values: CDR1 SGHNT, CDR2 YYREEE (reference sequence). The CDR3 spells CASSLGLGITNYGYTF. In DNA, the CDR3 is TGTGCCAGCAGCCTTGGTTTGGGTATAACTAACTATGGCTACACCTTC.

The CDR3 region is CASSFSGSTDTQYF. The DNA of the CDR3 is TGTGCCAGCAGCTTTAGCGGGAGCACAGATACGCAGTATTTT. This chain connects TRBV11-2 to TRBJ2-3; 7 nucleotides line up with TRBD2. V was pared by 3 bases and J by 0 bases, with 0 bases of the junction left unmatched. The CDR3 runs to 14 residues. The germline V gene has CDR1 SGHAT and CDR2 FQNNGV.

The V call is TRBV10-3, the J call TRBJ2-7; 13 bases are a match to TRBD2. V lost 2 bases, J lost 2 bases, and 0 bases stayed unmatched. CDR1 is ENHRY and CDR2 is SYGVKD in the germline V gene. The length of the CDR3 is 15 residues. The CDR3 is CAISEGLAGAYEQYF. CDR3 sequence (DNA): TGTGCCATCAGTGAGGGACTAGCGGGAGCCTACGAGCAGTACTTC.

The V gene is TRBV30, the J gene TRBJ2-2; possibly TRBD2 for D (6 bases). The CDR3 contains 17 residues. The germline V gene has CDR1 GTSNPN and CDR2 SVGIG (reference sequence). V lost 4 bases and J 5 bases, leaving 23 bases between the germline ends. For the CDR3, the DNA is TGTGCCTGGATCCCGAAGACCAGAGGGACTCATACCGGGGAGCTGTTTTTT. Translating it yields CAWIPKTRGTHTGELFF.

The chain links TRBV7-9 to TRBJ2-2; D is perhaps TRBD2 (5 bases). The V end was cut by 5 bases, the J end by 2 bases, with 18 bases between. Germline V gene sequence: CDR1 SEHNR, CDR2 FQNEAQ (reference sequence). The CDR3 covers 17 residues. The CDR3 DNA reads TGTGCCAGCAGCCCCCCAAGGCTCGGGGTTAACACCGGGGAGCTGTTTTTT. Translating it yields CASSPPRLGVNTGELFF.